This T cell receptor (beta chain) is from a study of T cell repertoires in cytomegalovirus infection. This clonotype was observed a few times. Its antigen remains unknown. TCRdb passed the reads through MiXCR, listing each CDR3 protein once. The table includes about 83,000 distinct CDR3 sequences, about 29% detected once. This TCR came from a human donor in good health (CMV status not recorded). Some clones in this sample may be carry-over from other donors' samples. Sequences were derived from CD8+ T cells from cultured PBMCs, sampled from culture after CMV antigen stimulation.

CDR3: CASSQVGTGGNTEAFF. The CDR3 DNA sequence: TGTGCCAGCAGCCAAGTAGGGACAGGCGGTAACACTGAAGCTTTCTTT. The chain carries TRBV4-2 and TRBJ1-1; TRBD1 agrees at 8 bases. The CDR3 is made up of 16 amino acids. Unmatched junction bases numbered 6, after V lost 1 base and J lost 2 bases. CDR1 is LGHNA and CDR2 is YNFKEQ in the germline V gene.